This entry lists 17 T cell receptor beta chains sequenced from one sample in a study of monozygotic twins with inflammatory bowel disease. Each CDR3 protein gets one entry in TCRdb, which reprocessed the 5' RACE reads and gives no DNA. The sample has under 350,000 distinct CDR3 sequences. The sample taken for sequencing was blood. Receptors were obtained from a human donor with ulcerative colitis or Crohn's disease, or a healthy co-twin of an affected twin (not recorded which).

The V and J genes are TRBV5-5 and TRBJ1-3. Germline values: CDR1 SGHKS, CDR2 YYEKEE (reference sequence). The CDR3 runs 14 residues. The CDR3 protein is CASSSDSSGNTIYF. The whole variable domain, filled in from reference TRBV5-5 and TRBJ1-3, reads DAGVTQSPTHLIKTRGQQVTLRCSPISGHKSVSWYQQVLGQGPQFIFQYYEKEERGRGNFPDRFSARQFPNYSSELNVNALLLGDSALYLCASSSDSSGNTIYFGEGSWLTVV.

The genes are TRBV7-3 and TRBJ2-4; TCRdb's D call, TRBD2, is unchecked because there is no DNA. This CDR3 has 14 residues. CDR1 is SGHTA and CDR2 is FQGTGA in the germline V gene. CDR3 protein: CASSHGGARNIQYF.

The gene calls are TRBV2 and TRBJ2-7. CDR1 and CDR2 (germline): SNHLY, FYNNEI. The CDR3 runs 13 residues. Here the CDR3 reads CASSDIGNYEQYF.

The chain recombines TRBV9 with TRBJ2-2; the TCRdb call, TRBD1, lacks DNA for checking. The CDR3 contains 17 residues. Germline CDR1 SGDLS, CDR2 YYNGEE. The CDR3 sequence is CASSGRTGDFNTGELFF.

V is TRBV19 and J is TRBJ1-3. The germline gives CDR1 LNHDA, CDR2 SQIVND (reference sequence). The CDR3 extends over 15 amino acids. The CDR3 loop is CASSIAVSSGNTIYF.

V is TRBV28 and J is TRBJ2-7; TCRdb's D gene call, TRBD2, goes unchecked for lack of DNA. This CDR3 spans 16 amino acids. Germline V gives CDR1 MDHEN, CDR2 SYDVKM. The CDR3 reads CASKTSGGDTSYEQYF. The whole variable domain, remainder taken from reference TRBV28 and TRBJ2-7, is DVKVTQSSRYLVKRTGEKVFLECVQDMDHENMFWYRQDPGLGLRLIYFSYDVKMKEKGDIPEGYSVSREKKERFSLILESASTNQTSMYLCASKTSGGDTSYEQYFGPGTRLTVT.

J is TRBJ2-2 and V is TRBV7-9. This CDR3 has 13 residues. CDR1 is SEHNR, CDR2 FQNEAQ, per germline (reference sequence). CDR3: CASSGVAAGELFF.

The chain employs TRBV13 and TRBJ2-3; TCRdb selects TRBD1, and the lack of DNA leaves this call unchecked. From germline, CDR1 is PRHDT and CDR2 FYEKMQ (reference sequence). This CDR3 is built from 16 residues. The CDR3 loop reads CASSSSPGGGGDTQYF. Supplemented by reference TRBV13 and TRBJ2-3, the full variable domain reads AAGVIQSPRHLIKEKRETATLKCYPIPRHDTVYWYQQGPGQDPQFLISFYEKMQSDKGSIPDRFSAQQFSDYHSELNMSSLELGDSALYFCASSSSPGGGGDTQYFGPGTRLTVL.

The chain links TRBV7-8 to TRBJ1-1; TCRdb designates TRBD1, a call that cannot be tested without DNA. CDR3 length: 17 amino acids. Per germline, CDR1 SGHVS and CDR2 FQNEAQ. CDR3 region: CASSLLGASRMNTEAFF.

V is TRBV28 and J is TRBJ1-5; absent DNA, TCRdb's TRBD1 call cannot be checked. This CDR3 contains 13 residues. The germline gives CDR1 MDHEN, CDR2 SYDVKM. CDR3 sequence reads: CASGPDRAQPQHF.

This rearrangement joins TRBV20-1 to TRBJ1-5; TCRdb proposes TRBD1, but this gene call is untestable without DNA. The germline CDR1 and CDR2 sequences are DFQATT and SNEGSKA (reference sequence). CDR3 length equals 17 residues. The CDR3 spells CSASNQGAIFSNQPQHF.

The CDR3 sequence: CASSSRASGTNEQFF. The chain carries TRBV11-2 and TRBJ2-1; checking the TCRdb D call of TRBD2 is not possible without DNA. CDR3 length: 15 amino acids. Germline CDR1 is SGHAT and CDR2 is FQNNGV.

The chain links TRBV12-3 or TRBV12-4 to TRBJ1-2; the TCRdb D gene call, TRBD1, has no DNA to confirm it. The CDR3 is made up of 14 amino acids. The CDR3 spells CASRPTTGSDGYTF.

The CDR3 is CATSRARANYGYTF. The rearrangement links TRBV15 to TRBJ1-2. Germline V gene data show CDR1 as LNHNV and CDR2 as YYDKDF (reference sequence). The CDR3 runs 14 residues. Complete variable domain (other parts from reference TRBV15 and TRBJ1-2): DAMVIQNPRYQVTQFGKPVTLSCSQTLNHNVMYWYQQKSSQAPKLLFHYYDKDFNNEADTPDNFQSRRPNTSFCFLDIRSPGLGDTAMYLCATSRARANYGYTFGSGTRLTVV.

CDR3 in amino acids: CASSWTGEETQYF. The chain employs TRBV12-3 or TRBV12-4 and TRBJ2-5; the D gene TCRdb calls, TRBD1, cannot be checked with no DNA. CDR3 length: 13 amino acids.

The chain combines TRBV3-1 with TRBJ2-7; TCRdb proposes TRBD1, but this gene call is untestable without DNA. The germline V gene encodes CDR1 LGHDT and CDR2 YNNKEL (reference sequence). The CDR3 covers 15 residues. CDR3 residues: CASSQVEGSSYEQYF.

V and J are TRBV30 and TRBJ1-1; TCRdb picks TRBD1, but there is no DNA to check that call. CDR1 is GTSNPN, CDR2 SVGIG, per germline (reference sequence). This CDR3 spans 14 amino acids. CDR3 amino acids: CAWISGQAGPEAFF.